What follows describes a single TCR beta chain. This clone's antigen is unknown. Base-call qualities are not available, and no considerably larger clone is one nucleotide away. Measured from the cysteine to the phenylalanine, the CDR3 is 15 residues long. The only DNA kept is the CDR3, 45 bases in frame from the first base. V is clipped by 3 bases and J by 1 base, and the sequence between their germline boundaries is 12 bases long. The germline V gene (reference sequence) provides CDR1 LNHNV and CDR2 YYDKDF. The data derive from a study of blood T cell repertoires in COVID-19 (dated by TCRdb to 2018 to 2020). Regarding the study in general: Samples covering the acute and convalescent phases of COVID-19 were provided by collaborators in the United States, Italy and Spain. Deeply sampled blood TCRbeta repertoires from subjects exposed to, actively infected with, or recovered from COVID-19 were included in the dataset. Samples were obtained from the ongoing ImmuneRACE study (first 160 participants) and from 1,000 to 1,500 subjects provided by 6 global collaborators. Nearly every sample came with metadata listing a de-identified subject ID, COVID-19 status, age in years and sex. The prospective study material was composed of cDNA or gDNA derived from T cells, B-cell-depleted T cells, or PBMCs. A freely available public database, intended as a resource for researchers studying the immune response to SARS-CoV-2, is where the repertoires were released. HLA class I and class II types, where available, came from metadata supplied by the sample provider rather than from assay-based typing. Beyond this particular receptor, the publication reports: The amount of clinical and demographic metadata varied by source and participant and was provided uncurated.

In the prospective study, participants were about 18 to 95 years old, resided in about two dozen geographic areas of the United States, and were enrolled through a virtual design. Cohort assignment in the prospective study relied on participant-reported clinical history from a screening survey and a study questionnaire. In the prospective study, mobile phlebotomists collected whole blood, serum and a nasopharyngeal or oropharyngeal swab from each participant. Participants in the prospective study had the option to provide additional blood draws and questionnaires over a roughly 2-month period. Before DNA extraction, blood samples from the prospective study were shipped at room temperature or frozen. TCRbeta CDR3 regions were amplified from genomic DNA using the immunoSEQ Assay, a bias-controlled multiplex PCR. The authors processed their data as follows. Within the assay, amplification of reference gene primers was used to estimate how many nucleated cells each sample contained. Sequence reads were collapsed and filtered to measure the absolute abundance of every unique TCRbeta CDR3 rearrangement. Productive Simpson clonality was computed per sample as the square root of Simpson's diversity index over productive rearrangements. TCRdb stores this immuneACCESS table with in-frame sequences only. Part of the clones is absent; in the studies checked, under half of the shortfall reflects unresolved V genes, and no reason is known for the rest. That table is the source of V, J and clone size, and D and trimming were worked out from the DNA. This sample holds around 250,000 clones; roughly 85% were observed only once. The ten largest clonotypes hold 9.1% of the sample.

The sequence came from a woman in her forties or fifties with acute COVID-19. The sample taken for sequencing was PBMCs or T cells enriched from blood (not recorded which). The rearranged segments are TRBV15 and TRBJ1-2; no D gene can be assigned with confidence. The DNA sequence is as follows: TGTGCCACCAGCAGCGACTACAAGGATAACTATGGCTACACCTTC. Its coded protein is CATSSDYKDNYGYTF. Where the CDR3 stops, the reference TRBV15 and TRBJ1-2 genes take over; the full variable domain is DAMVIQNPRYQVTQFGKPVTLSCSQTLNHNVMYWYQQKSSQAPKLLFHYYDKDFNNEADTPDNFQSRRPNTSFCFLDIRSPGLGDTAMYLCATSSDYKDNYGYTFGSGTRLTVV.